This T cell receptor beta chain was profiled in a study of a mutant IDH1 vaccine in newly diagnosed glioma. Study details: An approximately 62% male, approximately 38% female split and a mean age of around 41 years characterized treated patients.

The V end was cut by 1 base, the J end by 10 bases, with 14 bases between. CDR1 SEHNR and CDR2 FQNEAQ come from the germline V gene (reference sequence). CDR3 length equals 15 residues. Study results and limitations: Changes to the top peripheral T cell clonotypes appeared unrelated to pseudoprogression. Vaccination elicited immune responses in approximately 93% of patients.

In the case of this clone: Antigen: not known.

Time point denoted: baseline, week 1 (first vaccination visit). The treatment: pre-vaccination baseline after standard-of-care therapy. Those who donated had recent WHO grade 3 or 4 IDH1-mutant, ATRX-lost astrocytomas. The data were produced by immunoSEQ multiplex PCR, yet TCRdb's version contains in-frame clones alone and is incomplete. This table holds roughly 50,000 clones, about 82% found once. The chain couples TRBV7-9 to TRBJ1-6; D is possibly TRBD1 (5 bases). The source was PBMCs, collected from a glioma patient treated with radiotherapy, temozolomide or both. The clonotype comes from a man between 18 and 35 years old with glioma. The CDR3 is CASSLVLGGRSPLHF. As DNA, the CDR3 is TGTGCCAGCAGCTTAGTGTTGGGGGGTAGATCACCCCTCCACTTT.